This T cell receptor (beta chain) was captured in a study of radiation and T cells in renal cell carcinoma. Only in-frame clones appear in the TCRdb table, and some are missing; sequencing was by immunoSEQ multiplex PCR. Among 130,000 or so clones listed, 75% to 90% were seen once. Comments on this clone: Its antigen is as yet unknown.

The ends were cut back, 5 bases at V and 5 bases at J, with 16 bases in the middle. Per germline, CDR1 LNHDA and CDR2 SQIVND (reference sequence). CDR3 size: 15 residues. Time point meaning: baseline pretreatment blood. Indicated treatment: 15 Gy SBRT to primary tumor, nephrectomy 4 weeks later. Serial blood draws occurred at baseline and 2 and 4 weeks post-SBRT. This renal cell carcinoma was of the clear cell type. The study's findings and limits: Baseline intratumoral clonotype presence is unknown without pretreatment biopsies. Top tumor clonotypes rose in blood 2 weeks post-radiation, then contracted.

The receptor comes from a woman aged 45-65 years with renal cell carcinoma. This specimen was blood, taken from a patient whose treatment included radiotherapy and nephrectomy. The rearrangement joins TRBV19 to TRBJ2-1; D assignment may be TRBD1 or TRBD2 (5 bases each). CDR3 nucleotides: TGTGCCAGTAGTCCCACCGGGACCCTGGACAATGAGCAGTTCTTC. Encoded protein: CASSPTGTLDNEQFF.